One sample yielded the 9 T cell receptor beta chains listed below, sequenced in a study of vaccination and CD4 T cells after COVID-19. The treatment here: approximately 9-day PBMC culture with coronavirus spike peptide pools or control peptides (ViraFEST assay). Their target antigens are unknown. CD4+ T cells that had been cultured provided DNA sequenced with the Oncomine TCR Beta short-read assay. TCRdb reanalysed the PCR reads using MiXCR and keeps one entry per CDR3 protein. Here the sample spans about 20,000 distinct CDR3 sequences, around 28% being singletons. Sequences were obtained from cultured CD4+ T cells from blood. Receptors were obtained from a human donor with COVID-19.

This chain uses TRBV6-4 with TRBJ1-2; TRBD1 matches at 11 bases. Germline CDR1 is MRHNA and CDR2 is SNTAGT. The CDR3 runs to 14 residues. Unmatched junction bases numbered 8, after V lost 7 bases and J lost 7 bases. The CDR3 DNA reads as TGTGCCAGCACTCCGGACAGGGGGCAAGGTGGCTACACCTTC. This translates into CASTPDRGQGGYTF.

This clonotype was picked up a small number of times. The V gene is TRBV20-1, the J gene TRBJ1-6; D perhaps matches TRBD1 (5 bases). Germline CDR1 is DFQATT and CDR2 is SNEGSKA (reference sequence). The germline V and J ends were trimmed by 7 bases and 7 bases, with 14 bases remaining between them. This CDR3 is built from 13 residues. The chain's CDR3 is CSGISDRNSPLHF. CDR3 sequence (DNA): TGCAGTGGTATTAGTGACAGAAATTCACCCCTCCACTTT.

The table lists this clonotype with a few counts. The chain recombines TRBV6-5 with TRBJ1-5; 7 nucleotides align to TRBD1. The CDR3 is made up of 14 amino acids. CDR1 is MNHEY and CDR2 is SVGAGI in the germline V gene. After removal of 4 bases from V and 6 bases from J, the junction contained 6 bases not matched to a gene. In nucleotides, the CDR3 is TGTGCCAGCAGTTCCACAGGGGTTGGTCAGCCCCAGCATTTT. Encoded protein: CASSSTGVGQPQHF.

The chain couples TRBV2 to TRBJ1-1, with D perhaps matching TRBD1 (6 bases). Germline V lookup: CDR1 SNHLY, CDR2 FYNNEI. This CDR3 has 12 amino acids. Between the trimmed V and J ends, which lost 2 bases and 11 bases, there was a span of 12 bases. CDR3 DNA: TGTGCCAGCAGTGAAATGGGGGGCGAGGCTTTCTTT. This codes for CASSEMGGEAFF.

Only a few counts were recorded for this clonotype. This chain uses TRBV10-3 with TRBJ1-6; D gene unclear. This CDR3 has 15 amino acids. Germline V lookup: CDR1 ENHRY, CDR2 SYGVKD. The V end was cut by 0 bases, the J end by 7 bases, with 10 bases between. The CDR3 spells CAISESEQLNSPLHF. In nucleotides, the CDR3 is TGTGCCATCAGTGAGTCGGAACAGCTAAATTCACCCCTCCACTTT.

This sequence joins TRBV30 and TRBJ2-5; perhaps D is TRBD1 or TRBD2 (6 bases each). The ends were cut back, 0 bases at V and 1 base at J, with 9 bases in the middle. The CDR3 runs to 14 residues. CDR1 is GTSNPN, CDR2 SVGIG, per germline (reference sequence). For the CDR3, the DNA is TGTGCCTGGAGTGTAGGGGGGAGCCAAGAGACCCAGTACTTC. This gives the protein CAWSVGGSQETQYF. The variable domain in full, completed from reference TRBV30 and TRBJ2-5, reads SQTIHQWPATLVQPVGSPLSLECTVEGTSNPNLYWYRQAAGRGLQLLFYSVGIGQISSEVPQNLSASRPQDRQFILSSKKLLLSDSGFYLCAWSVGGSQETQYFGPGTRLLVL.

This clonotype occurred a few times. CDR3 region: CASSAKGNTEAFF. The CDR3 DNA reads TGTGCCAGCAGTGCAAAGGGGAACACTGAAGCTTTCTTT. This chain uses TRBV6-1 with TRBJ1-1; D remains ambiguous. The CDR3 runs 13 residues. V lost 4 bases to trimming and J lost 1 base, with 7 bases between them. Germline V lookup: CDR1 MNHNS, CDR2 SASEGT.

This clonotype came up once. The chain links TRBV3-1 to TRBJ2-5; D call uncertain. Germline V CDR1 and CDR2: LGHDT, YNNKEL (reference sequence). The V end was cut by 5 bases, the J end by 5 bases, with 9 bases between. The CDR3 is 12 residues long. This chain's CDR3 is CASSKEVETQYF. CDR3 in DNA: TGTGCCAGCAGCAAGGAAGTGGAGACCCAGTACTTC.

This clonotype was seen a handful of times. This chain joins TRBV7-9 and TRBJ2-7; D unresolved. The V and J ends lost 5 bases and 0 bases respectively, with 5 bases between them. Per the germline V gene, CDR1 is SEHNR and CDR2 is FQNEAQ (reference sequence). The CDR3 is 12 amino acids. This chain's CDR3 is CASSHISYEQYF. CDR3 sequence (DNA): TGTGCCAGCAGCCACATCTCCTACGAGCAGTACTTC.